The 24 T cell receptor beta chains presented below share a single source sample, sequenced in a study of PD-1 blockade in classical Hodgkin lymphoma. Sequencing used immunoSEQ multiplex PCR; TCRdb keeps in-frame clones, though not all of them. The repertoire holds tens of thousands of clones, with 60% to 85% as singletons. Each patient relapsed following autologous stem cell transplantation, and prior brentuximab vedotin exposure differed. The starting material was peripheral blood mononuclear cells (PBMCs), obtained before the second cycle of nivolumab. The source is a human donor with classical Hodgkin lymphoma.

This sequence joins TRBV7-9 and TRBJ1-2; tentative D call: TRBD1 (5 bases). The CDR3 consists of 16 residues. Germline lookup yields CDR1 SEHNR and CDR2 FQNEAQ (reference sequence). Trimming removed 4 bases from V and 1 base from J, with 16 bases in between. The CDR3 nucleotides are TGTGCCAGCAGCTCAACGGGGCAGCCCTTTAACTATGGCTACACCTTC. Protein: CASSSTGQPFNYGYTF.

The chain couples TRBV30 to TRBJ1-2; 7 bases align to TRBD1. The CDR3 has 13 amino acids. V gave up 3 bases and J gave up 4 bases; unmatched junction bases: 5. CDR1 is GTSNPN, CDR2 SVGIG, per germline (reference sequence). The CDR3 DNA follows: TGTGCCTGGAGACAGGGGCTCCCCTATGGCTACACCTTC. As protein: CAWRQGLPYGYTF.

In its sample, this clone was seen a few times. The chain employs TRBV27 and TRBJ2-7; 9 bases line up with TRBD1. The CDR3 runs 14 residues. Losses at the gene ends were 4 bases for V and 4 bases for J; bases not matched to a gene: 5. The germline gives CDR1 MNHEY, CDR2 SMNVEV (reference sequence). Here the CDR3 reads CASSYRGRLYEQYF. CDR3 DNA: TGTGCCAGCAGTTACAGGGGGCGATTATACGAGCAGTACTTC.

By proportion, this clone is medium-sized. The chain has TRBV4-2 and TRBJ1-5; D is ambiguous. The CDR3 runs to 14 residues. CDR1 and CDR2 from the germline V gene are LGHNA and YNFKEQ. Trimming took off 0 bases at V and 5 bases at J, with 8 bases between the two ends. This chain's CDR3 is CASSQEPWDQPQHF. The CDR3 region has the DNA TGTGCCAGCAGCCAAGAACCATGGGATCAGCCCCAGCATTTT.

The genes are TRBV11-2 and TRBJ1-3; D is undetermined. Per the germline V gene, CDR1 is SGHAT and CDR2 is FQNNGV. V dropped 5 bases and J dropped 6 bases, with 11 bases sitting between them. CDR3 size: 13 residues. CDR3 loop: CASSQSAQNTIYF. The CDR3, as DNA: TGTGCCAGCAGCCAATCAGCACAAAACACCATATATTTT.

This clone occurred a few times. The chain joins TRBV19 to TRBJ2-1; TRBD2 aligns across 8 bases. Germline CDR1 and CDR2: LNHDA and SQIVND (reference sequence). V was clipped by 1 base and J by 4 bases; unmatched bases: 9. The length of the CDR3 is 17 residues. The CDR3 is CASSIGVSGGAYNEQFF. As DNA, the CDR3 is TGTGCCAGTAGTATAGGTGTATCCGGGGGGGCGTACAATGAGCAGTTCTTC.

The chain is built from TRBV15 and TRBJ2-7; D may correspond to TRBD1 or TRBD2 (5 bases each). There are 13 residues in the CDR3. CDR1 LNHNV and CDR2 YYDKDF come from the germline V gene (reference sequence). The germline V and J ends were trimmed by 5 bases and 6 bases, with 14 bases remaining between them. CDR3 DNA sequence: TGTGCCACCAGCGAGAGGGTGAGGGGCGAGCAGTACTTC. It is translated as CATSERVRGEQYF.

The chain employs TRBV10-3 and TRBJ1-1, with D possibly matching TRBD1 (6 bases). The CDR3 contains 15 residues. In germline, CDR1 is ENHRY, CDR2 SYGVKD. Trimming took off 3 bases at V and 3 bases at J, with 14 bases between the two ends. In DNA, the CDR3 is TGTGCCATCAGTGACCCCCACGGGGGCGACACTGAAGCTTTCTTT. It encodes CAISDPHGGDTEAFF.

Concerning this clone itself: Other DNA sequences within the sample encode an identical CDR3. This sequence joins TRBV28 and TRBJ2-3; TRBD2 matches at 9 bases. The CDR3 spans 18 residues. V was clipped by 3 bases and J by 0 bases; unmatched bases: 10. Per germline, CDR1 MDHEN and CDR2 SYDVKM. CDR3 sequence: CASSFEGGGGRSTDTQYF. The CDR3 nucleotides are TGTGCCAGCAGTTTCGAAGGCGGGGGGGGGCGGAGCACAGATACGCAGTATTTT.

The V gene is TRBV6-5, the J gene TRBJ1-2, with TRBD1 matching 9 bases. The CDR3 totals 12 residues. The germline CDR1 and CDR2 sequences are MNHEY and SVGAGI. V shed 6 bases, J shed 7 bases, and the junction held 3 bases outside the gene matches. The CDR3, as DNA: TGTGCCAGCAGGGGACAGGGACCTGGCTACACCTTC. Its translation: CASRGQGPGYTF.

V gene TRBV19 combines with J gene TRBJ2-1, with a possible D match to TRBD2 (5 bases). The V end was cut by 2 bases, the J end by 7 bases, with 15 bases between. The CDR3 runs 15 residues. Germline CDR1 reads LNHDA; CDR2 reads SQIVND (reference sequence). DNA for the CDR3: TGTGCCAGTAGTATAACGTGGGAACGGGGAAATGAGCAGTTCTTC. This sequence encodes CASSITWERGNEQFF.

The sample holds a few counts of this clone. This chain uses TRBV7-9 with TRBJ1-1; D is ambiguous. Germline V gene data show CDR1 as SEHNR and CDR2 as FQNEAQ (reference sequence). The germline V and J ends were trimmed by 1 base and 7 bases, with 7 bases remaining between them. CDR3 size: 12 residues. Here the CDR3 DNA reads TGTGCCAGCAGCTTAGGTGGACTTGAAGCTTTCTTT. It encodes CASSLGGLEAFF.

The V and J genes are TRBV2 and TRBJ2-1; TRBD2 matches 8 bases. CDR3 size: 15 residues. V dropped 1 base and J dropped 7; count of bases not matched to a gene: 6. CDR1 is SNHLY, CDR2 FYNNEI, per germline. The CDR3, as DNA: TGTGCCAGCAGTGAAGACCCGGGGGGGCCGAATGAGCAGTTCTTC. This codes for CASSEDPGGPNEQFF.

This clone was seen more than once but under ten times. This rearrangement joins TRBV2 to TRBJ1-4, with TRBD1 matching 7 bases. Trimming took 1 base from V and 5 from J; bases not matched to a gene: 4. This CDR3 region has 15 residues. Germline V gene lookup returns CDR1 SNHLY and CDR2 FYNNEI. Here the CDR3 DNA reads TGTGCCAGCAGTGAAGACGACAGGGTGAATGAAAAACTGTTTTTT. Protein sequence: CASSEDDRVNEKLFF.

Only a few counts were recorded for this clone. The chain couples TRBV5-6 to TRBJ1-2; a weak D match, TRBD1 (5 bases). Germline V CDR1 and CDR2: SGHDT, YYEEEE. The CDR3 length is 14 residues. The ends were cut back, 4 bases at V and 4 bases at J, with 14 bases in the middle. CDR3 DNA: TGTGCCAGCAGCGTAAGGGGTTCGCTCTATGGCTACACCTTC. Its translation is CASSVRGSLYGYTF.

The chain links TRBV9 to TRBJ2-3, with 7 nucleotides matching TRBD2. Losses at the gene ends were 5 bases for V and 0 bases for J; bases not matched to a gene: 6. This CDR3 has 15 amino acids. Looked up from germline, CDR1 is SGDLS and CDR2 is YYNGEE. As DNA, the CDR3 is TGTGCCAGCAGACAGACTAGCCTTAGCACAGATACGCAGTATTTT. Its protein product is CASRQTSLSTDTQYF.

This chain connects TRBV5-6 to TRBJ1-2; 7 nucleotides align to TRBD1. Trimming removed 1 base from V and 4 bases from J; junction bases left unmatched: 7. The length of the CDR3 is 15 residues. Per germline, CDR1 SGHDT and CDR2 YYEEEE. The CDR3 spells CASSLLDRAIYGYTF. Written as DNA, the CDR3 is TGTGCCAGCAGCTTGCTCGACAGGGCTATCTATGGCTACACCTTC.

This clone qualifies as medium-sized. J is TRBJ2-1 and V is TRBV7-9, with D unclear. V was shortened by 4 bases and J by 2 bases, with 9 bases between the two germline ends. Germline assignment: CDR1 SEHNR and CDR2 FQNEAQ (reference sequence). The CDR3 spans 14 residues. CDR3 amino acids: CASSSPDTYNEQFF. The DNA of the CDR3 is TGTGCCAGCAGCTCGCCTGACACCTACAATGAGCAGTTCTTC.

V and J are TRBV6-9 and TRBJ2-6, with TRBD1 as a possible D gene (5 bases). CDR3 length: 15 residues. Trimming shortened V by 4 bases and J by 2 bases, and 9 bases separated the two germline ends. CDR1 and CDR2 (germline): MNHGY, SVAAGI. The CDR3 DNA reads TGTGCCAGCAGTTTAACAGGAACTGGGGCCAACGTCCTGACTTTC. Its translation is CASSLTGTGANVLTF.

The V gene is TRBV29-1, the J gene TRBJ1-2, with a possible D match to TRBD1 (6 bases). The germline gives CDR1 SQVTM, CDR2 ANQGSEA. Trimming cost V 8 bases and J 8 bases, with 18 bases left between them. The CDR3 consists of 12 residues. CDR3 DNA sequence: TGCAGCTCCGACGGGGGGCGCTGGGGCTACACCTTC. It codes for CSSDGGRWGYTF.

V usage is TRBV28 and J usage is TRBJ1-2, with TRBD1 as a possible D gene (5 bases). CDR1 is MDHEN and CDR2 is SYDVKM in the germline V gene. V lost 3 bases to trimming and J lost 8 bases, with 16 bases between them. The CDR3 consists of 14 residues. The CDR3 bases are TGTGCCAGCAGTTTCTTGACAGATCCCTTGGGCTACACCTTC. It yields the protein CASSFLTDPLGYTF.

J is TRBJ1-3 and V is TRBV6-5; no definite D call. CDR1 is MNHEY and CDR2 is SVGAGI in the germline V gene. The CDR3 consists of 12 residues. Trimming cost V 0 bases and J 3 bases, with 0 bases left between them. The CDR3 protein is CASSYSGNTIYF. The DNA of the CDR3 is TGTGCCAGCAGTTACTCTGGAAACACCATATATTTT.

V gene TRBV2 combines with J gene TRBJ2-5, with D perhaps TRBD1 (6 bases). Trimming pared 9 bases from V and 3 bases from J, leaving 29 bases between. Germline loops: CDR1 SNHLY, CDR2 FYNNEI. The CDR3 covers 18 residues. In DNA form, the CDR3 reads TGTGCCAGAGGGGGTGGGTCCCGGGTACCCCCGTCGGAAGAGACCCAGTACTTC. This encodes CARGGGSRVPPSEETQYF.

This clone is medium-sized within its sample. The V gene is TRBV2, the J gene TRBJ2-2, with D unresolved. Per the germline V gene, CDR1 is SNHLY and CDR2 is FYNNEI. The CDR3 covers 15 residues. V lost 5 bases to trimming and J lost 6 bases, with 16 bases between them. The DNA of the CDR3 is TGTGCCAGCAGTTCGAGCGCCAGTGGGGCCGGGGAGCTGTTTTTT. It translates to CASSSSASGAGELFF.